The clone carrying this T cell receptor beta chain appeared once. The sample comes from a study of shared clonotypes between healthy human individuals. Germline V gene data show CDR1 as ENHRY and CDR2 as SYGVKD. V was pared by 5 bases and J by 2 bases, with 9 bases between. The CDR3 contains 13 residues. CD45RO-negative, CCR7-selected cells formed the naive CD8 fraction, which excluded terminally differentiated effector memory CD45RA+ cells. The table came from immunoSEQ multiplex PCR; TCRdb's copy has only in-frame clones and leaves some out. The sample has about 700,000 clones, under 95% seen once; the top ten hold roughly 22%.

This receptor was identified in a man aged 25 to 40 in good health. The sequencing sample was made of naive CD8+ T cells sorted from blood. V is TRBV10-3 and J is TRBJ2-5; D uncertain. Here the CDR3 reads CAISLVGQETQYF. CDR3 sequence (DNA): TGTGCCATCAGTTTGGTAGGGCAAGAGACCCAGTACTTC.